The 15 T cell receptor beta chains in this list originate from one sample, sequenced in a study of control samples from healthy donors and cancer patients. Assay used: immunoSEQ multiplex PCR; TCRdb lists only in-frame clones, some missing. The sample yields some 200,000 clones, 90% to 95% seen once. Sequenced material: blood. These receptors came from a man aged 50-59 years in good health.

V is TRBV6-5 and J is TRBJ2-7; D might be TRBD2 (6 bases). CDR3 length: 11 residues. Trimming stripped 5 bases from V and 6 bases from J, with 8 bases between. Germline CDR1 and CDR2: MNHEY and SVGAGI. The CDR3 DNA follows: TGTGCCAGCAGTCTCGGGAGCGAGCAGTACTTC. The encoded protein is CASSLGSEQYF.

The V gene is TRBV9, the J gene TRBJ1-1; D ambiguous. The CDR3 covers 14 residues. V lost 0 bases to trimming and J lost 11 bases, with 17 bases between them. Germline CDR1 is SGDLS and CDR2 is YYNGEE. CDR3 sequence (DNA): TGTGCCAGCAGCGTAGCCCCCGAAACTGGCGACGCTTTCTTT. Residues: CASSVAPETGDAFF. Full variable domain (missing parts from reference TRBV9 and TRBJ1-1): DSGVTQTPKHLITATGQRVTLRCSPRSGDLSVYWYQQSLDQGLQFLIQYYNGEERAKGNILERFSAQQFPDLHSELNLSSLELGDSALYFCASSVAPETGDAFFGQGTRLTVV.

To note about this clone: At one of its ends the junction is not consistent with the germline gene, which may arise from a read error. The chain recombines TRBV9 with TRBJ2-3; possible D gene TRBD1, 5 bases. The CDR3 is 15 amino acids. Germline V gene data show CDR1 as SGDLS and CDR2 as YYNGEE. CDR3 nucleotide sequence: TGTGCCAGCAGCCCCCACCTAGGGTCGACAGATATGCAGTATTTT. This codes for CASSPHLGSTDMQYF.

The genes are TRBV5-4 and TRBJ2-3; D is unclear. V lost 0 bases, J lost 2 bases, and 10 bases lay in between. This CDR3 contains 15 residues. CDR1 and CDR2 (germline): SGHNT, YYREEE (reference sequence). The chain's CDR3 is CASSLGHKLTDTQYF. The CDR3 DNA follows: TGTGCCAGCAGCTTGGGGCATAAGCTCACAGATACGCAGTATTTT.

The chain carries TRBV5-8 and TRBJ1-5; D not certain. There are 16 residues in the CDR3. Germline V lookup: CDR1 SGHTS, CDR2 YDEGEE. V lost 4 bases and J lost 4, with 18 bases in between. The CDR3 DNA sequence: TGTGCCAGCAGCCCCCGGTCCTGGTTGGGAAATCAGCCCCAGCATTTT. It specifies CASSPRSWLGNQPQHF.

The J gene is TRBJ2-3, the V gene TRBV28, with no clear D. The V and J ends lost 4 bases and 0 bases respectively, with 23 bases between them. CDR3 size: 19 residues. Germline V gives CDR1 MDHEN, CDR2 SYDVKM. The CDR3 DNA sequence: TGTGCCAGCAGTTCGCTCCCAAAATACTCAACCTTAAGCACAGATACGCAGTATTTT. Residues: CASSSLPKYSTLSTDTQYF.

CDR3 bases: TGTGCCAGCAGTTACTCAGCAACAGCGAACACTGAAGCTTTCTTT. It yields the protein CASSYSATANTEAFF. The genes are TRBV6-5 and TRBJ1-1; D ambiguous. The CDR3 has 15 amino acids. Trimming pared 0 bases from V and 1 base from J, leaving 9 bases between. Germline lookup yields CDR1 MNHEY and CDR2 SVGAGI.

The rearrangement uses TRBV28 and TRBJ1-1, with D possibly matching TRBD1 (5 bases). This CDR3 is built from 12 residues. Between the trimmed V and J ends, which lost 5 bases and 8 bases, there was a span of 12 bases. Germline V gene data show CDR1 as MDHEN and CDR2 as SYDVKM. CDR3 sequence (DNA): TGTGCCAGCAGTCTGGGACGGCTGGAAGCTTTCTTT. Protein sequence: CASSLGRLEAFF.

This chain joins TRBV5-6 and TRBJ1-2; TRBD1 might be the D (6 bases). The CDR3 loop spans 17 amino acids. Per the germline V gene, CDR1 is SGHDT and CDR2 is YYEEEE. V was shortened by 4 bases and J by 4 bases, with 23 bases between the two germline ends. Here the CDR3 DNA reads TGTGCCAGCAGCCCGCGAAAAGGCAGGGGCATCCTCTATGGCTACACCTTC. Amino acids: CASSPRKGRGILYGYTF.

The rearrangement links TRBV20-1 to TRBJ2-2, with D possibly being TRBD1 (5 bases). The CDR3 is 14 residues long. Trimming pared 3 bases from V and 4 bases from J, leaving 12 bases between. Germline-derived CDR1 and CDR2 are DFQATT and SNEGSKA (reference sequence). The CDR3 bases are TGCAGTGCTAGTTCAGGGTCGAGCACCGGGGAGCTGTTTTTT. Protein product: CSASSGSSTGELFF.

The chain is built from TRBV11-2 and TRBJ1-3; D perhaps matches TRBD1 (5 bases). V lost 1 base to trimming and J lost 3 bases, with 13 bases between them. CDR3 length equals 16 residues. Looked up from germline, CDR1 is SGHAT and CDR2 is FQNNGV. In nucleotides, the CDR3 is TGTGCCAGCAGCTTAGTCGGAACAGGAGTTGGAAACACCATATATTTT. Amino acid sequence: CASSLVGTGVGNTIYF.

The V call is TRBV5-1, the J call TRBJ1-1; D remains ambiguous. V lost 0 bases and J lost 0, with 6 bases in between. Germline V gene data show CDR1 as SGHRS and CDR2 as YFSETQ. CDR3 size: 14 residues. This chain's CDR3 is CASSLGPMNTEAFF. In DNA, the CDR3 is TGCGCCAGCAGCTTGGGACCGATGAACACTGAAGCTTTCTTT.

The gene calls are TRBV7-2 and TRBJ2-7, with TRBD1 identical over 7 bases. There are 16 residues in the CDR3. Per germline, CDR1 SGHTA and CDR2 FQGNSA. V was clipped by 6 bases and J by 2 bases; unmatched bases: 13. CDR3 in amino acids: CASSPGWGQGAYEQYF. In DNA form, the CDR3 reads TGTGCCAGCAGTCCAGGGTGGGGGCAGGGGGCCTACGAGCAGTACTTC.

J is TRBJ1-1 and V is TRBV2, with 10 positions matching TRBD1. Germline lookup yields CDR1 SNHLY and CDR2 FYNNEI. This CDR3 is built from 15 residues. Germline trimming cut 6 bases from V and 2 bases from J; bases unmatched to any gene: 6. The DNA for the CDR3 is TGTGCCAGCAGGGCCCGGACAGGGGGAAACACTGAAGCTTTCTTT. This codes for CASRARTGGNTEAFF.

The chain links TRBV6-5 to TRBJ2-7; weak D call: TRBD2 (7 bases). The length of the CDR3 is 15 residues. V shed 9 bases and J shed 2 bases, with 20 bases lying between them. The germline CDR1 and CDR2 sequences are MNHEY and SVGAGI. The DNA for the CDR3 is TGTGCCAGTAGGGGATCTGGAGGGGGGGCCTACGAGCAGTACGTC. Amino acids: CASRGSGGGAYEQYV.